This TCR beta chain appears in the sequencing data of a study of T-cell reconstitution after alpha-beta-depleted transplantation in children. General study points: Some patients' high day-60 TCRbeta diversity was attributed to recipient cells surviving conditioning. Fresh T-cell production supplied most of the T-cell counts and diversity seen one year after transplant.

This clonotype was seen a handful of times. Its specificity is not known. Unique molecular identifiers were built into the TCRbeta library. TCRdb reanalysed the PCR reads using MiXCR and keeps one entry per CDR3 protein. The sample shows around 70,000 distinct CDR3 sequences, approximately 10% of them seen only once. The length of the CDR3 is 15 residues. Trimming removed 5 bases from V and 7 bases from J; junction bases left unmatched: 10. CDR1 is MNHNS and CDR2 is SASEGT in the germline V gene. Source: PBMCs, taken before TCRalphabeta/CD19-depleted stem cell transplant. This clonotype originated in a boy between 10 and 17 years old with acute myeloid leukemia, due to receive a stem cell transplant. The gene calls are TRBV6-1 and TRBJ2-2; 7 bases align to TRBD2. The CDR3 is CASSPGGGVIGELFF. CDR3 sequence (DNA): TGTGCCAGCAGTCCCGGGGGAGGGGTTATCGGGGAGCTGTTTTTT.